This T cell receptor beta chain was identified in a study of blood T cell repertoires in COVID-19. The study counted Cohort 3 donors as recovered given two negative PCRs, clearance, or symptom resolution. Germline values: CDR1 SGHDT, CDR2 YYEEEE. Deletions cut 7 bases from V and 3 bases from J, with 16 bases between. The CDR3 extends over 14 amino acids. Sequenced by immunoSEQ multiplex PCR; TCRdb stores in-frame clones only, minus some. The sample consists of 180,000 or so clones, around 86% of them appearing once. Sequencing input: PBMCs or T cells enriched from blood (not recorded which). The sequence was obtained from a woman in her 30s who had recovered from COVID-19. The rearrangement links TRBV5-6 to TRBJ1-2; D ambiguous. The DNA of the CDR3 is TGTGCCAGCTTGGGAGTGGTGTCTGACTATGGCTACACCTTC. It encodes CASLGVVSDYGYTF.